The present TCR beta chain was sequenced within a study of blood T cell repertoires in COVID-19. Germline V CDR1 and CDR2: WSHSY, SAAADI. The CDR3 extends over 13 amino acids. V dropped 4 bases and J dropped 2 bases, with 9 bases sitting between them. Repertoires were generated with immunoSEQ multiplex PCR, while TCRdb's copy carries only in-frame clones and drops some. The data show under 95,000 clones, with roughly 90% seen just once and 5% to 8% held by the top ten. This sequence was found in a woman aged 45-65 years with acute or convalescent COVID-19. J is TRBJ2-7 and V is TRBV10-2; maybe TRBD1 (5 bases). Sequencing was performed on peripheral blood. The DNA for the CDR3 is TGCGCCAGCAGTGTTTCAGGGACCTACGAGCAGTACTTC. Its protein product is CASSVSGTYEQYF.